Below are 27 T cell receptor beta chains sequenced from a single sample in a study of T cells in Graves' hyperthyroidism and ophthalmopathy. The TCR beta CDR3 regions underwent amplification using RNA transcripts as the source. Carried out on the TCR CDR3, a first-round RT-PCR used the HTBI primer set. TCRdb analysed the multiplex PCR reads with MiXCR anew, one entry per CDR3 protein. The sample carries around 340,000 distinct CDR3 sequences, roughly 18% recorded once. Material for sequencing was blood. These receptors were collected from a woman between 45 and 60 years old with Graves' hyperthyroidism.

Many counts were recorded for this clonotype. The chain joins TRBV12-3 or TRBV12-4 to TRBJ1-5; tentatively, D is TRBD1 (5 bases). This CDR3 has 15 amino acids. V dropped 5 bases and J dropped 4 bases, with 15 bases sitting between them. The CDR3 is CASSPRDRSNQPQHF. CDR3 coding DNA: TGTGCCAGCAGTCCACGGGACCGATCAAATCAGCCCCAGCATTTT.

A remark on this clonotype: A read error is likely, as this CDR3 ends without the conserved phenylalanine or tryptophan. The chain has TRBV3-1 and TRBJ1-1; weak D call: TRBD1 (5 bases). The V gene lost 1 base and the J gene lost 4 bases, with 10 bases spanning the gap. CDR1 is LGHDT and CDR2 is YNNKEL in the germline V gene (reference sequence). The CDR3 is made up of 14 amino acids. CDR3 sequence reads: CASSQVGGFTEAFL. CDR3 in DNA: TGTGCCAGCAGCCAAGTTGGGGGGTTCACTGAAGCTTTCCTT.

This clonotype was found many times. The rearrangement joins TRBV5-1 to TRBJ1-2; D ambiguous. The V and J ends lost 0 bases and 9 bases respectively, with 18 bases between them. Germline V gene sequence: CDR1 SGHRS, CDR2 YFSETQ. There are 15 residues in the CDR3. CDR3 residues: CASSLEGNPPTRYTF. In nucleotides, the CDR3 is TGCGCCAGCAGCTTGGAAGGGAATCCACCAACACGCTACACCTTC.

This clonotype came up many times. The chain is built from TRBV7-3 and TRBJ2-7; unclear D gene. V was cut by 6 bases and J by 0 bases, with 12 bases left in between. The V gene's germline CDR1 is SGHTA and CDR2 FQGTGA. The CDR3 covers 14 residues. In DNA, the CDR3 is TGTGCCAGCAGTCTTTACCCCCGCTCCTACGAGCAGTACTTC. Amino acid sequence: CASSLYPRSYEQYF.

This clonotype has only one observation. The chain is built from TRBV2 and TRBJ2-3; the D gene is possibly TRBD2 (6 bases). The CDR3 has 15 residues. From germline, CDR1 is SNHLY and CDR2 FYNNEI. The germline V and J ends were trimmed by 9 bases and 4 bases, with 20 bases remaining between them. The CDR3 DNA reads TGTGCCAGTCGGACTACTCTTCTCCATCCAGATACGCAGTATTTT. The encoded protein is CASRTTLLHPDTQYF.

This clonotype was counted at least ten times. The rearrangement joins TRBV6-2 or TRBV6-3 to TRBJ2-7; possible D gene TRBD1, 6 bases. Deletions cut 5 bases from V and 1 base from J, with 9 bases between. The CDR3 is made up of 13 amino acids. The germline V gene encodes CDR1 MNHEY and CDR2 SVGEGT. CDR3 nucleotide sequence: TGTGCCAGCAGTCCCACAGGGTCCTACGAGCAGTACGTC. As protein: CASSPTGSYEQYV.

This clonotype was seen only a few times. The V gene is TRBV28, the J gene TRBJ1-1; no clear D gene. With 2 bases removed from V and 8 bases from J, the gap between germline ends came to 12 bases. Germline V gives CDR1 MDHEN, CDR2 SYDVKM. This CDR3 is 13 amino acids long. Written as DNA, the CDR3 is TGTGCCAGCAGTTTAGGACGGTCCCCCGAAGCTTTCTTT. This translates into CASSLGRSPEAFF.

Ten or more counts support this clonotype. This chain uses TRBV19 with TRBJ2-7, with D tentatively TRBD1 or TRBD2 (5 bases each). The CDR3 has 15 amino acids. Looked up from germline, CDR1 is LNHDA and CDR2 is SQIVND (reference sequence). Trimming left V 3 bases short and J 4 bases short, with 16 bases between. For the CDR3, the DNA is TGTGCCAGTAGTATCCAGGGAAGGACGGGATACGAGCAGTACTTC. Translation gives CASSIQGRTGYEQYF.

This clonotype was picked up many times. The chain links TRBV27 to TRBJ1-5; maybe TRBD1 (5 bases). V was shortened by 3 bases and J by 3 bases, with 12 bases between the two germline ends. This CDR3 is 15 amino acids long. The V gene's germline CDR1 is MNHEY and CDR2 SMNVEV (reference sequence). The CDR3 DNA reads TGTGCCAGCAGTTTGCTTGCGACAGTCAATCAGCCCCAGCATTTT. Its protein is CASSLLATVNQPQHF.

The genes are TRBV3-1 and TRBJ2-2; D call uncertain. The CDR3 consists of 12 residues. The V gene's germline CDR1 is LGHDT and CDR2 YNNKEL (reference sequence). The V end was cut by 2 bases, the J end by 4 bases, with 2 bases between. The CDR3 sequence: CASSQFTGELFF. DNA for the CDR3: TGTGCCAGCAGCCAATTCACCGGGGAGCTGTTTTTT.

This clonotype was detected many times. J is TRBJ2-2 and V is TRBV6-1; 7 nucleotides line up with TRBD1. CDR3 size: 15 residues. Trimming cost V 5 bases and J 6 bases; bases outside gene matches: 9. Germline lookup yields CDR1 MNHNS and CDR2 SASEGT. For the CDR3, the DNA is TGTGCCAGCAGTCCCTCGACAGGGCGGCCCGGGGAGCTGTTTTTT. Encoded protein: CASSPSTGRPGELFF.

The CDR3 region is CASSPRASATYEQYF. For the CDR3, the DNA is TGTGCCAGCAGTCCCCGGGCTAGCGCAACCTACGAGCAGTACTTC. The V gene is TRBV28, the J gene TRBJ2-7; D possibly corresponds to TRBD2 (6 bases). CDR3 length equals 15 residues. The V and J ends lost 5 bases and 2 bases respectively, with 16 bases between them. CDR1 and CDR2 (germline): MDHEN, SYDVKM.

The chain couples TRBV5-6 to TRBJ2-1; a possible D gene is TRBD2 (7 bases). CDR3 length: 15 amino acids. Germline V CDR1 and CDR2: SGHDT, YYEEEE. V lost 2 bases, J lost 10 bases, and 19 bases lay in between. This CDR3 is CASSFSGGLRPEQFF. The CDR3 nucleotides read TGTGCCAGCAGCTTTTCGGGGGGCCTTAGGCCCGAGCAGTTCTTC.

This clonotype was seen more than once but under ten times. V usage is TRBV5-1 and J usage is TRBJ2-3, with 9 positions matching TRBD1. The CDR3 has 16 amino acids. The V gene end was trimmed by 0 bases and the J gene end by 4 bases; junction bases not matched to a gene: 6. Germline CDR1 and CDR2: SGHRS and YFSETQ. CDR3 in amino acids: CASSLEQGARADTQYF. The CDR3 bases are TGCGCCAGCAGCTTGGAACAGGGGGCGCGCGCAGATACGCAGTATTTT.

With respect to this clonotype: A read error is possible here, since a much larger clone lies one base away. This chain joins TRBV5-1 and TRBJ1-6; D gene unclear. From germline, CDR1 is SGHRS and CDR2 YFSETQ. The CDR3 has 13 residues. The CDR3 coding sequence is TGCGTCAGCAGCTTGGAGACTAATTCACCCCTCCACTTT. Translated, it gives CVSSLETNSPLHF.

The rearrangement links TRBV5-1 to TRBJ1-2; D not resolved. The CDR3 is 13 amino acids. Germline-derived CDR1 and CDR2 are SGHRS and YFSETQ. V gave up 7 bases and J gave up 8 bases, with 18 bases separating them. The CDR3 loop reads CASLTRKFVGYTF. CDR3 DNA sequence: TGCGCCAGCCTCACGAGGAAATTTGTAGGCTACACCTTC.

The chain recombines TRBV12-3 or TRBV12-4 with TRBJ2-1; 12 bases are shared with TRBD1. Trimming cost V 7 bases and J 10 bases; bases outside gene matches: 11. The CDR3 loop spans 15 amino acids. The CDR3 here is CASKGPGQGAGEQFF. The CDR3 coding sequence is TGTGCCAGCAAGGGACCGGGACAGGGGGCCGGGGAGCAGTTCTTC.

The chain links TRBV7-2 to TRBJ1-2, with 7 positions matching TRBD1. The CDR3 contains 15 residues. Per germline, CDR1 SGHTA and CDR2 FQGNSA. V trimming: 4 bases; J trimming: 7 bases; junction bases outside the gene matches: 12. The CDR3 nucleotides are TGTGCCAGCAGCTCCGGTGCAAAAACAGGGGTTGGCTACACCTTC. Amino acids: CASSSGAKTGVGYTF. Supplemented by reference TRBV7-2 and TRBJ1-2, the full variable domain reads GAGVSQSPSNKVTEKGKDVELRCDPISGHTALYWYRQSLGQGLEFLIYFQGNSAPDKSGLPSDRFSAERTGGSVSTLTIQRTQQEDSAVYLCASSSGAKTGVGYTFGSGTRLTVV.

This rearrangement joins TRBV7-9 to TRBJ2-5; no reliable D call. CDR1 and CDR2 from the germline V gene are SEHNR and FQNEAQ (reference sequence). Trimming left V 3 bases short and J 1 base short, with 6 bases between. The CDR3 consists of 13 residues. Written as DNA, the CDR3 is TGTGCCAGCAGCTTGGGATCCCAAGAGACCCAGTACTTC. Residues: CASSLGSQETQYF.

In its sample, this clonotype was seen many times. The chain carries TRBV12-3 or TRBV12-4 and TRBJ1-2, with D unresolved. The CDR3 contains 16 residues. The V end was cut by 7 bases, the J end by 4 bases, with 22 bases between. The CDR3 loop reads CASTRSVRASFYGYTF. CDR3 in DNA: TGTGCCAGCACCCGCAGCGTAAGGGCGAGCTTCTATGGCTACACCTTC.

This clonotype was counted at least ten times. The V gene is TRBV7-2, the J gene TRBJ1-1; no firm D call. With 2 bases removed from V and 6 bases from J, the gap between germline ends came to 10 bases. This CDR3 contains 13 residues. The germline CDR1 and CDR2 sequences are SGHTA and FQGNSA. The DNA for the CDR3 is TGTGCCAGCAGCTTACCGATGATCCCTGAAGCTTTCTTT. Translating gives CASSLPMIPEAFF.

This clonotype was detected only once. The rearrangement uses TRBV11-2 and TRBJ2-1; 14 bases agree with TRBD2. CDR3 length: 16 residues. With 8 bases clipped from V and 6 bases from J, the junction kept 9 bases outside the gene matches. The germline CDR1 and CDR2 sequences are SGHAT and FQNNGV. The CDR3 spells CASGGTSGRLSNEQFF. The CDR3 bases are TGTGCCAGCGGCGGGACTAGCGGGAGATTGAGCAATGAGCAGTTCTTC.

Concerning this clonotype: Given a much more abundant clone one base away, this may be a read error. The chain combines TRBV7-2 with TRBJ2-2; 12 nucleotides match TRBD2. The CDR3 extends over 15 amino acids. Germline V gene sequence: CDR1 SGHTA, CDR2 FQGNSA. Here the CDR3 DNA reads TGTGCCGGCAGCCAAGGGACTAGCGGGACCGGGGAGCTGTTTTTT. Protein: CAGSQGTSGTGELFF. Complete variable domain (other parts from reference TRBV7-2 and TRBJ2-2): GAGVSQSPSNKVTEKGKDVELRCDPISGHTALYWYRQSLGQGLEFLIYFQGNSAPDKSGLPSDRFSAERTGGSVSTLTIQRTQQEDSAVYLCAGSQGTSGTGELFFGEGSRLTVL.

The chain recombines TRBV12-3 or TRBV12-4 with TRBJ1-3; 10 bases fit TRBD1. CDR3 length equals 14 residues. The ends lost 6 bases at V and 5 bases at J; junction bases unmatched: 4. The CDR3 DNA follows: TGTGCCAGCAGCCGACAGGGGGCCCGAAACACCATATATTTT. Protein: CASSRQGARNTIYF.

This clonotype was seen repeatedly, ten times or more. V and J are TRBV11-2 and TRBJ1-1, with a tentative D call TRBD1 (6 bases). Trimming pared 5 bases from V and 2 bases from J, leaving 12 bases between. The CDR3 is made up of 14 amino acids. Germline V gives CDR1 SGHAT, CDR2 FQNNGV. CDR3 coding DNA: TGTGCCAGCAGCCGGGGCAGGGGCAACACTGAAGCTTTCTTT. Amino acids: CASSRGRGNTEAFF.

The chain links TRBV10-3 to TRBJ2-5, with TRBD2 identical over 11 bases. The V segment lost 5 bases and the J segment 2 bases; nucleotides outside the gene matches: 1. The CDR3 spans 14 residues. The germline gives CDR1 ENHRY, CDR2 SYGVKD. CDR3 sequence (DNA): TGTGCCATCAGTACTAGCGGGGGACAAGAGACCCAGTACTTC. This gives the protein CAISTSGGQETQYF.

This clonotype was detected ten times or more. CDR3 region: CASSPRQINTDTQYF. The CDR3 region has the DNA TGTGCCAGCAGCCCCCGACAGATAAACACAGATACGCAGTATTTT. V is TRBV11-2 and J is TRBJ2-3; D is perhaps TRBD1 (5 bases). Germline V gene lookup returns CDR1 SGHAT and CDR2 FQNNGV. V was cut by 5 bases and J by 2 bases, with 14 bases left in between. The CDR3 has 15 amino acids.